The clone carrying this T cell receptor beta chain was seen ten or more times. This sample is part of a study of molecular identifiers for immune sequencing clone quantification. TCRdb used MiXCR to reprocess the PCR reads, holding one entry per CDR3 protein. The data show 90,000 or so distinct CDR3 sequences, roughly a fifth seen once. The ends were cut back, 11 bases at V and 9 bases at J, with 22 bases in the middle. This CDR3 has 13 amino acids. Germline CDR1 and CDR2: MNHEY and SVGEGT. The TCR comes from a human donor in good health. Some libraries in this study had Jurkat cell RNA spiked in. The sequenced sample consisted of naive CD8+ T cells from blood, with Jurkat cell RNA spiked in. Specified subset: FACS-sorted CD8+CD4-CCR7+CD45RA+ naive T cells. V is TRBV6-2 or TRBV6-3 and J is TRBJ2-5, with D tentatively TRBD1 (8 bases). CDR3 DNA sequence: TGTGCCCGCCAGACAGGGGCCCGGGGGGCCCAGTACTTC. As protein: CARQTGARGAQYF.